These 10 T cell receptor beta chains were all obtained from the same sample, sequenced in a study of T cell responses to AZD1222 COVID-19 vaccine. Profiled with immunoSEQ multiplex PCR; TCRdb holds only in-frame clones, not every one. The sample comprises approximately 80,000 clones, more than 80% of which are singletons, and approximately 5.4% rests with the top ten. The source material was peripheral blood, sampled on day 0 of AZD1222 vaccination. The source is an adult in good health.

The rearrangement joins TRBV7-6 to TRBJ2-7; 7 bases match TRBD1. Trimming removed 5 bases from V and 2 bases from J; junction bases left unmatched: 9. The CDR3 covers 15 residues. Looked up from germline, CDR1 is SGHVS and CDR2 is FNYEAQ. The CDR3 here is CASSARWDRAYEQYF. The CDR3 DNA sequence: TGTGCCAGCAGCGCCAGGTGGGACAGAGCCTACGAGCAGTACTTC.

This chain links TRBV5-1 with TRBJ1-2; D not certain. This CDR3 comprises 13 residues. V was shortened by 0 bases and J by 8 bases, with 11 bases between the two germline ends. CDR1 SGHRS and CDR2 YFSETQ come from the germline V gene. The CDR3 DNA reads TGCGCCAGCAGCTTGGCCCCTGATAGGGGCTACACCTTC. It codes for CASSLAPDRGYTF.

The V and J genes are TRBV7-3 and TRBJ1-6; D not certain. Trimming left V 5 bases short and J 10 bases short, with 12 bases between. The CDR3 contains 13 residues. CDR1 and CDR2 from the germline V gene are SGHTA and FQGTGA. This chain's CDR3 is CASSQTGKSPLHF. CDR3 sequence (DNA): TGTGCCAGCAGCCAAACTGGTAAATCACCCCTCCACTTT.

The rearrangement uses TRBV27 and TRBJ2-5; 10 bases are shared with TRBD1. CDR1 and CDR2 (germline): MNHEY, SMNVEV (reference sequence). V lost 4 bases and J lost 5; bases outside the gene matches: 13. This CDR3 comprises 17 residues. The CDR3 coding sequence is TGTGCCAGCAGTTCGCCCTCCGGGACAGGGGAAATGGAGACCCAGTACTTC. Its protein product is CASSSPSGTGEMETQYF.

The rearrangement joins TRBV28 to TRBJ1-2; 9 bases fit TRBD1. CDR1 MDHEN and CDR2 SYDVKM come from the germline V gene. CDR3 length: 13 residues. V was pared by 5 bases and J by 8 bases, with 6 bases of the junction left unmatched. The CDR3 sequence is CASSPWTGEGYTF. The DNA of the CDR3 is TGTGCCAGCAGTCCCTGGACAGGGGAAGGCTACACCTTC.

J is TRBJ1-3 and V is TRBV5-8; TRBD1 is a possible D gene (5 bases). This CDR3 is 15 amino acids long. Germline-derived CDR1 and CDR2 are SGHTS and YDEGEE. Trimming left V 2 bases short and J 1 base short, with 10 bases between. The CDR3 nucleotides are TGTGCCAGCAGCTTCCGGGGGGTGTCTGGAAACACCATATATTTT. It is translated as CASSFRGVSGNTIYF.

This chain joins TRBV15 and TRBJ2-5; D might be TRBD1 (6 bases). Trimming took 0 bases from V and 4 from J, leaving 6 bases between them. This CDR3 has 13 amino acids. Germline V gives CDR1 LNHNV, CDR2 YYDKDF (reference sequence). The CDR3 spells CATSRDRGETQYF. The CDR3 DNA follows: TGTGCCACCAGCAGAGACAGGGGAGAGACCCAGTACTTC.

The genes are TRBV7-9 and TRBJ1-1, with unresolved D. CDR3 length: 14 residues. The V end lost 1 base, the J end lost 5 bases, and 11 bases lay between the germline ends. Germline values: CDR1 SEHNR, CDR2 FQNEAQ (reference sequence). CDR3 region: CASSLVVGLTEAFF. The CDR3 coding sequence is TGTGCCAGCAGCTTAGTGGTGGGTTTAACTGAAGCTTTCTTT.

The chain is built from TRBV5-1 and TRBJ1-1, with 8 bases matching TRBD1. V lost 2 bases and J lost 1; bases outside the gene matches: 1. Germline V CDR1 and CDR2: SGHRS, YFSETQ. There are 14 residues in the CDR3. The CDR3: CASSFRGQNTEAFF. CDR3 sequence (DNA): TGCGCCAGCAGCTTCAGGGGGCAGAACACTGAAGCTTTCTTT.

The chain is built from TRBV7-2 and TRBJ2-6, with TRBD2 as a possible D gene (5 bases). Germline CDR1 and CDR2: SGHTA and FQGNSA. V was shortened by 1 base and J by 4 bases, with 17 bases between the two germline ends. The CDR3 extends over 18 amino acids. CDR3 bases: TGTGCCAGCAGCTTAGAGAGGGCCCTGCGGACGGGGGCCAACGTCCTGACTTTC. Translation: CASSLERALRTGANVLTF.